Listed below are T cell receptor beta chains from one sample, sequenced in a study of blood T cells in healthy people across ages. From the 5' RACE reads, TCRdb called clonotypes with MiXCR, one entry per CDR3 protein. This sample yields 800,000 to 950,000 distinct CDR3 sequences, of which about 36% are seen a single time; over 10% belongs to the top ten. Sequencing input: blood. The receptors were gathered from a man aged 18 to 30 in good health. The CDR3 runs from the conserved cysteine through the conserved F or W. The D gene is left open where the match is weak. Only part of the rows carry a size: once, few, many, or a class if the clone is expanded.

v_gene	d_gene	j_gene	abundance	CDR3nt	CDR3aa
TRBV29-1	.	TRBJ2-7	.	TGCAGCGTCCCCGGGCGGTCCTACGAGCAGTACTTC	CSVPGRSYEQYF
TRBV20-1	.	TRBJ1-5	few	TGCAGTGCTAGTAAAGGTACCAGGTGGGTCAGCAATCAGCCCCAGCATTTT	CSASKGTRWVSNQPQHF
TRBV10-3	TRBD1	TRBJ1-1	.	TGTGCCATCAGACAGGGGCAGGCGGACACTGAAGCTTTCTTT	CAIRQGQADTEAFF
TRBV2	.	TRBJ1-1	.	TGTGCCAGCACCAGCGCGAGGGCTTTGGGGCAGACGAACACTGAAGCTTTCTTT	CASTSARALGQTNTEAFF
TRBV4-3	.	TRBJ1-1	.	TGCGCCAGCAGCCTTCTTGGGTACCAGGAAGCTTTCTTT	CASSLLGYQEAFF
TRBV3-1	.	TRBJ1-2	few	TGTGCCAGCAGCCAGGGAACGGGCTACACCTTC	CASSQGTGYTF
TRBV3-1	.	TRBJ2-5	many	TGTGCCAGCAGCCAAGTAGGGCAGACCCAGTACTTC	CASSQVGQTQYF
TRBV6-6	.	TRBJ2-1	few	TGTGCCAGCAGTTACTCGGCAGGGACCTACAATGAGCAGTTCTTC	CASSYSAGTYNEQFF
TRBV12-3/TRBV12-4	TRBD1	TRBJ2-5	.	TGTGCCAGCAGTCAGGGGGAAGCGAGACCATGGGAGACCCAGTACTTC	CASSQGEARPWETQYF
TRBV9	.	TRBJ2-1	.	TGTGCCAGCACCTCCTTAGGCGGCTCTCCTAAAAATGAGCAGTTCTTC	CASTSLGGSPKNEQFF
TRBV14	.	TRBJ2-2	.	TGTGCCAGCAGCCAAAATCGTTTTGCGAACACCGGGGAGCTGTTTTTT	CASSQNRFANTGELFF
TRBV7-2	.	TRBJ2-7	.	TGTGCCAGCAGCTCCGCCCCCTGGAGCTCCTACGAGCAGTACTTC	CASSSAPWSSYEQYF
TRBV14	.	TRBJ2-5	.	TGTGCCAGCAGCCCCCCTGCTGGCAGACAAGAGACCCAGTACTTC	CASSPPAGRQETQYF
TRBV10-3	TRBD1	TRBJ2-7	few	TGTGCCATCAGTGGGACAGGGGGCGAGCAGTACTTC	CAISGTGGEQYF
TRBV19	.	TRBJ1-2	few	TGTGCCAGTAGTGTCTTGCTCCTCTATGGCTACACCTTC	CASSVLLLYGYTF
TRBV5-1	.	TRBJ1-1	once	TGCGCCAGCAGCTTGGCGGTCTGCGGCAGGGACACTGAAGCTTTCTTT	CASSLAVCGRDTEAFF
TRBV29-1	.	TRBJ1-2	.	TGCAGCGTCCTAGGGACGGCCATGTGGGGCTACACCTTC	CSVLGTAMWGYTF
TRBV5-1	TRBD2	TRBJ2-1	.	TGCGCCAGCAGCTTTGGGACTAGCGGGCCCCCCAATGAGCAGTTCTTC	CASSFGTSGPPNEQFF
TRBV4-3	.	TRBJ1-5	few	TGCGCCAGCAGCCGAGACAGGTTTTATAGCAATCAGCCCCAGCATTTT	CASSRDRFYSNQPQHF
TRBV12-3/TRBV12-4	TRBD1	TRBJ2-2	.	TGTGCCAGCAGGACAGGGGTTGTCACCGGGGAGCTGTTTTTT	CASRTGVVTGELFF
TRBV10-3	.	TRBJ2-7	.	TGTGCCATCAGGGCTGACAGTGACCACGAGCAGTACTTC	CAIRADSDHEQYF
TRBV11-1	.	TRBJ2-5	few	TGTGCCAGCAGCGTGCTGGACAGCCAAGAGACCCAGTACTTC	CASSVLDSQETQYF
TRBV30	.	TRBJ2-3	.	TGTGTCTGGACAGTGAAGGGGGATACGCAGTATTTT	CVWTVKGDTQYF
TRBV10-3	TRBD2	TRBJ2-6	.	TGTGCCATCAGTGAGTTCGGGGGGGACTCTGGGGCCAACGTCCTGACTTTC	CAISEFGGDSGANVLTF
TRBV12-3/TRBV12-4	.	TRBJ2-3	.	TGTGCCAGCAGTTTGCGGGCAGATGCGCAGTATTTT	CASSLRADAQYF
TRBV20-1	.	TRBJ1-4	few	TGCAGTGCCCCGAACAGGGCCCCTAATGAAAAACTGTTTTTT	CSAPNRAPNEKLFF
TRBV12-3/TRBV12-4	.	TRBJ2-5	few	TGTGCCAGCAGGCCTAGCCATACTGAGCAGTACTTC	CASRPSHTEQYF
TRBV15	.	TRBJ2-7	.	TGTGCCACCAGCAGAGCAGGATTATTCTACGAGCAGTACTTC	CATSRAGLFYEQYF
TRBV6-5	.	TRBJ1-2	few	TGTGCCAGCAGCCCCGGAAAGGGGCACCGCTATGGCTACACCTTC	CASSPGKGHRYGYTF
TRBV5-1	.	TRBJ2-2	.	TGCGCCAGCAGCTTGGCACCCTCCGCGGACACCGGGGAGCTGTTTTTT	CASSLAPSADTGELFF
TRBV20-1	TRBD1	TRBJ1-2	.	TGCAGTGCCACGGGACAGAGTCGTGGCTACACCTTC	CSATGQSRGYTF
TRBV3-1	.	TRBJ1-1	.	TGTGCCAGCAGCCCAGCCGACAGGAACACTGAAGCTTTCTTT	CASSPADRNTEAFF
TRBV7-2	.	TRBJ2-5	many	TGTGCCAGCAGCTCAAGGAGAAGAGGAGAGACCCAGTACTTC	CASSSRRRGETQYF
TRBV12-3/TRBV12-4	.	TRBJ1-2	few	TGTGCCAGCAGCCCTCACGCGTATGGCTACACCTTC	CASSPHAYGYTF
TRBV7-2	TRBD1	TRBJ1-1	.	TGTGCCAGCAGCCTCGCGGGACAGGACACTGAAGCTTTCTTT	CASSLAGQDTEAFF
TRBV7-2	.	TRBJ2-7	.	TGTGCCAGCAGAGATAACGGGCCGCCCTACGAGCAGTACTTC	CASRDNGPPYEQYF
TRBV11-2	TRBD2	TRBJ2-4	.	TGTGCCAGCAGCTTAGAGAGCGGGGGCTCTTCGGGTGAGCAGTACTTC	CASSLESGGSSGEQYF
TRBV2	TRBD2	TRBJ2-2	.	TGTGCCAGCAGTGATGAGGGACTAGGGAACACCGGGGAGCTGTTTTTT	CASSDEGLGNTGELFF
TRBV6-2/TRBV6-3	TRBD2	TRBJ2-1	.	TGTGCCAGCACCGACCCCGGGACTAGCTACAATGAGCAGTTCTTC	CASTDPGTSYNEQFF
TRBV12-3/TRBV12-4	.	TRBJ1-2	.	TGTGCCAGCAGTGTACCAGGGGTAGAGGGCTACACCTTC	CASSVPGVEGYTF
TRBV18	TRBD1	TRBJ2-7	.	TGTGCCAGCTCGCGATCGCCGACAGGGACCTCCTACAATGAGCAGTACTTC	CASSRSPTGTSYNEQYF
TRBV10-2	.	TRBJ2-1	.	TGCGTCAGCAACAGTAGGAATGAGCAGTTCTTC	CVSNSRNEQFF
TRBV12-3/TRBV12-4	.	TRBJ2-7	few	TGTGCCAGTACTAGGGGGATGGTCAGCGCCTACGAGCAGTACTTC	CASTRGMVSAYEQYF
TRBV3-1	.	TRBJ2-3	.	TGTGCCAGCAGCCAAGAACACGCTAGCGCAGTTAGCACAGATACGCAGTATTTT	CASSQEHASAVSTDTQYF
TRBV6-6	.	TRBJ2-7	many	TGTGCCAGCAGTTACGCTCAGGGCTCCTACGAGCAGTACTTC	CASSYAQGSYEQYF
TRBV5-1	TRBD1	TRBJ1-4	.	TGCGCCAGCAGCTTGGGTGACAGGGCTGATGAAAAACCGTTTTTT	CASSLGDRADEKPFF
TRBV7-2	TRBD2	TRBJ2-3	many	TGTGCCAGCAGCTTAACGGGACTAGCGGGGAGCACAGATACGCAGTATTTT	CASSLTGLAGSTDTQYF
TRBV6-5	.	TRBJ1-2	.	TGTGCCAGCAGGTACCAGGGGACGGTAGGCGGCTACACCTTC	CASRYQGTVGGYTF
TRBV4-3	.	TRBJ1-1	.	TGCGCCAGCAGCCTAAGAGAGGGACACACTGAAGCTTTCTTT	CASSLREGHTEAFF
TRBV4-3	TRBD2	TRBJ2-4	.	TGCGCCAGCAGCCCGGGACTAGTTAGGGATGAGCAGTACTTC	CASSPGLVRDEQYF
TRBV5-1	TRBD1	TRBJ2-3	many	TGCGCCAGCAGCACCGGACAGGAGGCAGATACGCAGTATTTT	CASSTGQEADTQYF
TRBV7-2	.	TRBJ2-7	few	TGTGCCAGCAGCTTAGATGCAGGTTCCTACTACTACGAGCAGTACTTC	CASSLDAGSYYYEQYF
TRBV20-1	TRBD1	TRBJ1-1	.	TGCAGTGCTAGAGGGACAGGGGGTTTGACTGAAGCTTTCTTT	CSARGTGGLTEAFF
TRBV2	.	TRBJ2-3	few	TGTGCCAGCAGTGATCAGGGTTCCAGCACAGATACGCAGTATTTT	CASSDQGSSTDTQYF
TRBV19	TRBD1	TRBJ1-1	few	TGTGCCAGTAGTATCTTTTCACCGGGACAGGGAAACACTGAAGCTTTCTTT	CASSIFSPGQGNTEAFF